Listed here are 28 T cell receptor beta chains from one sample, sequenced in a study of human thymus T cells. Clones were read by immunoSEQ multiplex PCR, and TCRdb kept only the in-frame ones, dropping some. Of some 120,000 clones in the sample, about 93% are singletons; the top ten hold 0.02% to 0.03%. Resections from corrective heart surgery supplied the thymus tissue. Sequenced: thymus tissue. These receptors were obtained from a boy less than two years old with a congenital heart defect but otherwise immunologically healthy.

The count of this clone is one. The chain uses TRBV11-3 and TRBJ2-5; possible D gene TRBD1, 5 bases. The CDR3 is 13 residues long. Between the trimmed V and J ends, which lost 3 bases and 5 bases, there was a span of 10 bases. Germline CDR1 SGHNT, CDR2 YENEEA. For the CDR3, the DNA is TGTGCCAGCAGCTTGAGTAGGGGCGAGACCCAGTACTTC. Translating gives CASSLSRGETQYF.

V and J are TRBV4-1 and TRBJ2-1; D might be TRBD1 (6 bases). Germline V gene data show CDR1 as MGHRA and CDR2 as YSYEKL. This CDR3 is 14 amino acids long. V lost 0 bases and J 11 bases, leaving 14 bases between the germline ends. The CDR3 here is CASSQDPMTGKQFF. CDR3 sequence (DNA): TGCGCCAGCAGCCAAGATCCGATGACAGGAAAGCAGTTCTTC.

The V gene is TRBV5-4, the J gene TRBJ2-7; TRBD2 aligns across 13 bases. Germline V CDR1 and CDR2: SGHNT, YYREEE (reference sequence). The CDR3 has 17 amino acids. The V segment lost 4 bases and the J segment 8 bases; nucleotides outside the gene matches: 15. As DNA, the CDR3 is TGTGCCAGCAGCGCCGCGAATACTAGCGGGGGGGCCGGGAAGCAGTACTTC. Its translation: CASSAANTSGGAGKQYF.

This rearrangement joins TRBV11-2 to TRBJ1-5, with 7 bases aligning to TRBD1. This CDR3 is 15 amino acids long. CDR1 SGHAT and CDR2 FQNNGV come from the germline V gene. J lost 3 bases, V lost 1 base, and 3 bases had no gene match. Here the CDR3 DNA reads TGTGCCAGCAGCTTAGGAGGGGGCTCCAATCAGCCCCAGCATTTT. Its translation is CASSLGGGSNQPQHF.

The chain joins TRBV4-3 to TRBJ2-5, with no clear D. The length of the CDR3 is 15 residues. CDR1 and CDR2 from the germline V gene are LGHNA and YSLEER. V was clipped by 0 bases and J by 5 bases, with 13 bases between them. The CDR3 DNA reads TGCGCCAGCAGCCAAGATCATACGCCCTTGGAGACCCAGTACTTC. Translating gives CASSQDHTPLETQYF.

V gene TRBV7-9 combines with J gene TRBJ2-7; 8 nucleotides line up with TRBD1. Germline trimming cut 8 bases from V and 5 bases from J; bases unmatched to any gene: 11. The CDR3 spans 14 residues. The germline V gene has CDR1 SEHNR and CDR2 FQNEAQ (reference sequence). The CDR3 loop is CASEMTDRANEQYF. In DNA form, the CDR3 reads TGTGCCAGCGAAATGACGGACAGGGCAAACGAGCAGTACTTC.

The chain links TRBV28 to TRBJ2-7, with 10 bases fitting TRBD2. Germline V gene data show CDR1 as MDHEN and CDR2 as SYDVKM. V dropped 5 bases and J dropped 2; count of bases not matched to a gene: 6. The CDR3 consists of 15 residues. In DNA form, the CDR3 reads TGTGCCAGCAGTCCCCAGCGGGGGGGGACCTACGAGCAGTACTTC. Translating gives CASSPQRGGTYEQYF.

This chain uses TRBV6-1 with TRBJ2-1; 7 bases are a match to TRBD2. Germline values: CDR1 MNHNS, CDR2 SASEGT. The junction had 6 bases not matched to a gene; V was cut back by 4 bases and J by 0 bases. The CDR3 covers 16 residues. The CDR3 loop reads CASSVHGLDSYNEQFF. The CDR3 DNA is TGTGCCAGCAGTGTACATGGACTAGACTCCTACAATGAGCAGTTCTTC.

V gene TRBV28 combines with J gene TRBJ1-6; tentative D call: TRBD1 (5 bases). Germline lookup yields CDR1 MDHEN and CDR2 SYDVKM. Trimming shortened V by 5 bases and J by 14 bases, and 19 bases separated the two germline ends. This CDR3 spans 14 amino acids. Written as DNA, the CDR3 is TGTGCCAGCAGTCCCCCTGACAGTCTTGGCACCCTCCACTTT. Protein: CASSPPDSLGTLHF. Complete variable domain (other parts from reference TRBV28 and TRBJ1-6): DVKVTQSSRYLVKRTGEKVFLECVQDMDHENMFWYRQDPGLGLRLIYFSYDVKMKEKGDIPEGYSVSREKKERFSLILESASTNQTSMYLCASSPPDSLGTLHFGNGTRLTVT.

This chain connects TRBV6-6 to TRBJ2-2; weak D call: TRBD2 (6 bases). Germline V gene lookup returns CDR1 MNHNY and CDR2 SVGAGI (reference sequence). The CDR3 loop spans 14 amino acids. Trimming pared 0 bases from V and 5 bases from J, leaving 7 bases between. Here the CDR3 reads CASSYSGGTGELFF. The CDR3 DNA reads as TGTGCCAGCAGTTACTCTGGGGGGACCGGGGAGCTGTTTTTT.

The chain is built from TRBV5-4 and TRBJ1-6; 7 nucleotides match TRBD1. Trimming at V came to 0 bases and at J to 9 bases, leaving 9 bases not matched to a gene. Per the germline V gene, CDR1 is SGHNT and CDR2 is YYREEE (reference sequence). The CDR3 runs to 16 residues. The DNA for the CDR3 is TGTGCCAGCAGCTTGGGGGGGAGAGGGGGCGGTTCACCCCTCCACTTT. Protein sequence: CASSLGGRGGGSPLHF.

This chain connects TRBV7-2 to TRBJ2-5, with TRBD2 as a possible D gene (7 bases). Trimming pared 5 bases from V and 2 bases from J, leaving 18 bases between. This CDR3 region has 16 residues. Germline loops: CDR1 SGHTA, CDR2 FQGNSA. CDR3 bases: TGTGCCAGCAGCCCCGTGGACGGGGGGCCACAAGAGACCCAGTACTTC. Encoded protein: CASSPVDGGPQETQYF.

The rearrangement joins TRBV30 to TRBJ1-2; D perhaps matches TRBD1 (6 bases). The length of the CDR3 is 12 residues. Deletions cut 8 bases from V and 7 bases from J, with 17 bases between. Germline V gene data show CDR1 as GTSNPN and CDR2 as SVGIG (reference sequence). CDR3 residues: CAGTSLGSGYTF. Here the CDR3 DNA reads TGTGCCGGGACAAGTCTTGGTTCTGGCTACACCTTC.

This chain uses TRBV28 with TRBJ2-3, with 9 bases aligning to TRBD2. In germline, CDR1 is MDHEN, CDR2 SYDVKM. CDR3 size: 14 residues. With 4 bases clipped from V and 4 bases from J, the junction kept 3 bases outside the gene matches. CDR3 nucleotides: TGTGCCAGCAGTTGGCGGGGGGGCCCAGATACGCAGTATTTT. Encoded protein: CASSWRGGPDTQYF.

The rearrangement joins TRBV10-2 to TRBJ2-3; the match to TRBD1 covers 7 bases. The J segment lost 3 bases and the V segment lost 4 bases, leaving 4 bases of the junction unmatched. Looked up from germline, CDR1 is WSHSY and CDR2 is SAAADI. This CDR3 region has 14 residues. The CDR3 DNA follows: TGCGCCAGCAGTGTCAGACAGGGAACAGATACGCAGTATTTT. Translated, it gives CASSVRQGTDTQYF.

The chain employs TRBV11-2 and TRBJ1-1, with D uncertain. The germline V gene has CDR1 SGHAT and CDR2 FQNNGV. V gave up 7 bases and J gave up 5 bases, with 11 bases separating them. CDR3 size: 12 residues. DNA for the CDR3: TGTGCCAGCACCCCCGGCCTTACTGAAGCTTTCTTT. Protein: CASTPGLTEAFF.

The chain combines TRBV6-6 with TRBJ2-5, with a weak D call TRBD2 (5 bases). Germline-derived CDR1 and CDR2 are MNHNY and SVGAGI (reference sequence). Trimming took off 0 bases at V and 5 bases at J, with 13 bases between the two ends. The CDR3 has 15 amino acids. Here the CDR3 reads CASSYSDSYWETQYF. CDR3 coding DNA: TGTGCCAGCAGTTACTCGGACTCCTACTGGGAGACCCAGTACTTC.

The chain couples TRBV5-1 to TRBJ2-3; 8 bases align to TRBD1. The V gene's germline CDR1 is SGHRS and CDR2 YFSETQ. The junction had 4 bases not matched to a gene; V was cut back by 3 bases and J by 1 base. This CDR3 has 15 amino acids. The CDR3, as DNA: TGCGCCAGCAGCTGTGACAGGGGTCGCACAGATACGCAGTATTTT. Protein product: CASSCDRGRTDTQYF.

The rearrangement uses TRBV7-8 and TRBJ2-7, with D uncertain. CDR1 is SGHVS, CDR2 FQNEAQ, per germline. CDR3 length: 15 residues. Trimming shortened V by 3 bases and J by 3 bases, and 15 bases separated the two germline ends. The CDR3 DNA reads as TGTGCCAGCAGCTTTCGGAGAGAGACCTACTACGAGCAGTACTTC. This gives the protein CASSFRRETYYEQYF. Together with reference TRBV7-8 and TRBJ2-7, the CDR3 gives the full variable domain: GAGVSQSPRYKVAKRGQDVALRCDPISGHVSLFWYQQALGQGPEFLTYFQNEAQLDKSGLPSDRFFAERPEGSVSTLKIQRTQQEDSAVYLCASSFRRETYYEQYFGPGTRLTVT.

For the CDR3, the DNA is TGTGCCAGCAGCCCGGGACAGTCGGATGGCTACACCTTC. This translates into CASSPGQSDGYTF. The chain links TRBV5-6 to TRBJ1-2, with TRBD1 matching over 7 bases. The V segment lost 4 bases and the J segment 6 bases; nucleotides outside the gene matches: 6. The CDR3 consists of 13 residues. In germline, CDR1 is SGHDT, CDR2 YYEEEE.

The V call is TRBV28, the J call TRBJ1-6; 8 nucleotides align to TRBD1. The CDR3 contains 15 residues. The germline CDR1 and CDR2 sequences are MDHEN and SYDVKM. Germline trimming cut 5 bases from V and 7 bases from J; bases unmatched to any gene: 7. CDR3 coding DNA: TGTGCCAGCAGTGTAAGCCGGGACAGGAATTCACCCCTCCACTTT. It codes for CASSVSRDRNSPLHF.

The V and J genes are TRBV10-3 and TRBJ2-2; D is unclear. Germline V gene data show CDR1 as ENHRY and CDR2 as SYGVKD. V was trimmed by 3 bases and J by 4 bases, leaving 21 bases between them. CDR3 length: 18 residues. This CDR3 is CAISDPRDSLYSTGELFF. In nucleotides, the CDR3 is TGTGCCATCAGTGATCCTAGGGATAGCCTCTATTCCACCGGGGAGCTGTTTTTT.

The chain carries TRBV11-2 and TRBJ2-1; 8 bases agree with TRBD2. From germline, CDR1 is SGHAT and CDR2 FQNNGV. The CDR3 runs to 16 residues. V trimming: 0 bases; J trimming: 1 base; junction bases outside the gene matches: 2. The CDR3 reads CASSLEAGGSYNEQFF. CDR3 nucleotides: TGTGCCAGCAGCTTAGAGGCGGGGGGTTCCTACAATGAGCAGTTCTTC.

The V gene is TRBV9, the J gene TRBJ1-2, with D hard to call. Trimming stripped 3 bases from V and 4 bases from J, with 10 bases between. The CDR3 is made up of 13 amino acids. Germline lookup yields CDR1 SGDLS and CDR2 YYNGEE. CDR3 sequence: CASSARPLYGYTF. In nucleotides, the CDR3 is TGTGCCAGCAGCGCACGTCCCCTCTATGGCTACACCTTC. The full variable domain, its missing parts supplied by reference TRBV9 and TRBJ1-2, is DSGVTQTPKHLITATGQRVTLRCSPRSGDLSVYWYQQSLDQGLQFLIQYYNGEERAKGNILERFSAQQFPDLHSELNLSSLELGDSALYFCASSARPLYGYTFGSGTRLTVV.

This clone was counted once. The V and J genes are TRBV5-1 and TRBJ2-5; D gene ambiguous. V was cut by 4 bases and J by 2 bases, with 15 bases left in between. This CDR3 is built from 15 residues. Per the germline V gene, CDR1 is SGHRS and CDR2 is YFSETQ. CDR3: CASSHSRRLQETQYF. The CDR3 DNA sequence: TGCGCCAGCAGCCACAGTAGGCGGCTTCAAGAGACCCAGTACTTC. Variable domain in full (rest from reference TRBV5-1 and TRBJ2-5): KAGVTQTPRYLIKTRGQQVTLSCSPISGHRSVSWYQQTPGQGLQFLFEYFSETQRNKGNFPGRFSGRQFSNSRSEMNVSTLELGDSALYLCASSHSRRLQETQYFGPGTRLLVL.

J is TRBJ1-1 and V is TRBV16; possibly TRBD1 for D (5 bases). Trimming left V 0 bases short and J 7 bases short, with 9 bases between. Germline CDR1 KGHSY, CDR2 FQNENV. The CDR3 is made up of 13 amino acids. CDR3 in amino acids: CASSQSRGVEAFF. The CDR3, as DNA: TGTGCCAGCAGCCAATCGAGAGGGGTTGAAGCTTTCTTT.

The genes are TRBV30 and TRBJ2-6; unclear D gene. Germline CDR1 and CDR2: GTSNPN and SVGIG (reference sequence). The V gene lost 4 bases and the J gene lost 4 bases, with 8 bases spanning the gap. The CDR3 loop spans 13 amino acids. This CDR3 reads CAWMSRGANVLTF. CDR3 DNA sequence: TGTGCCTGGATGAGTAGGGGGGCCAACGTCCTGACTTTC.

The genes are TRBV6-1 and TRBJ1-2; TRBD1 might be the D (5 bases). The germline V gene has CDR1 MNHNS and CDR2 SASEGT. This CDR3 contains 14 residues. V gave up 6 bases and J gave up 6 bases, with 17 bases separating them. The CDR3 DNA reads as TGTGCCAGCAGCCCTAGGGGCGACCCGAATGGCTACACCTTC. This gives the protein CASSPRGDPNGYTF.